Shown below are 10 T cell receptor beta chains from a single sample sequenced in a study. Amplification of TRBV12-4/TRBJ1-2 clonotypes used adaptor-ligated barcode primers. TCRdb reprocessed the multiplex PCR reads via MiXCR and lists one record per CDR3 protein. This table has under 550 distinct CDR3 sequences, about a tenth appearing once. Sample: naive CD4+ T cells sorted from blood. Subset meaning: naive CD4+ T cells, CD4+CD45RA+CD25-. The source is a female donor with breast cancer.

The genes are TRBV12-3 or TRBV12-4 and TRBJ1-2; possible D gene TRBD1, 6 bases. The CDR3 extends over 13 amino acids. Trimming took 7 bases from V and 4 from J, leaving 13 bases between them. CDR3 in DNA: TGTGCCAGCATCGGGACAAGGGGCTATGGCTACACCTTC. This encodes CASIGTRGYGYTF.

The chain links TRBV12-3 or TRBV12-4 to TRBJ1-2; 9 nucleotides line up with TRBD1. CDR3 size: 14 residues. V was pared by 6 bases and J by 2 bases, with 4 bases of the junction left unmatched. DNA for the CDR3: TGTGCCAGCAGCCGGACAGGGGTCAACTATGGCTACACCTTC. Translating it yields CASSRTGVNYGYTF.

By frequency in the sample, this clonotype is large. This CDR3 is CASSHPAATLGYTF. CDR3 sequence (DNA): TGTGCCAGCAGCCACCCGGCCGCCACTCTTGGCTACACCTTC. The V and J genes are TRBV12-3 or TRBV12-4 and TRBJ1-2; D gene uncertain. The CDR3 runs to 14 residues. V gave up 6 bases and J gave up 7 bases, with 18 bases separating them.

This clonotype is judged medium-sized. The chain employs TRBV12-3 or TRBV12-4 and TRBJ1-2, with 9 bases that match TRBD1. The trim removed 7 bases at V and 5 bases at J, leaving 11 bases unmatched. The CDR3 is 15 amino acids. The CDR3 here is CASNRGPGTGYGYTF. The CDR3 DNA sequence: TGTGCCAGCAACCGGGGCCCCGGGACAGGGTATGGCTACACCTTC.

Judged by abundance, this clonotype is large (0.1 to 1%). The chain couples TRBV12-3 or TRBV12-4 to TRBJ1-2; D unresolved. Trimming stripped 7 bases from V and 2 bases from J, with 17 bases between. This CDR3 has 15 residues. In DNA, the CDR3 is TGTGCCAGCACAAACCTAGGGATCCCAAACTATGGCTACACCTTC. It encodes CASTNLGIPNYGYTF.

This clonotype is large. V usage is TRBV12-3 or TRBV12-4 and J usage is TRBJ1-2; 7 bases map to TRBD1. This CDR3 has 14 residues. V was clipped by 1 base and J by 4 bases; unmatched bases: 3. CDR3 residues: CASSLGQGIYGYTF. In nucleotides, the CDR3 is TGTGCCAGCAGTTTAGGACAGGGAATCTATGGCTACACCTTC.

This clonotype counts as large. V gene TRBV12-3 or TRBV12-4 combines with J gene TRBJ1-2; D gene unclear. Trimming took 6 bases from V and 8 from J, leaving 16 bases between them. This CDR3 region has 13 residues. The CDR3 region is CASSQTETRGYTF. The CDR3 DNA follows: TGTGCCAGCAGCCAGACCGAAACTCGGGGCTACACCTTC.

This clonotype is categorized as large. This rearrangement joins TRBV12-3 or TRBV12-4 to TRBJ1-2, with D maybe TRBD1 (6 bases). The V end was cut by 5 bases, the J end by 1 base, with 8 bases between. This CDR3 spans 13 amino acids. The CDR3 here is CASSQQGNYGYTF. The CDR3 DNA is TGTGCCAGCAGTCAACAGGGTAACTATGGCTACACCTTC.

By its share, this clonotype is medium-sized. The chain links TRBV12-3 or TRBV12-4 to TRBJ1-2, with D unresolved. Between the trimmed V and J ends, which lost 1 base and 2 bases, there was a span of 11 bases. This CDR3 comprises 15 residues. CDR3 loop: CASSLVGSGNYGYTF. DNA of the CDR3: TGTGCCAGCAGTTTAGTAGGGTCGGGGAACTATGGCTACACCTTC.

Relative to its sample, this clonotype is large. The V call is TRBV12-3 or TRBV12-4, the J call TRBJ1-2; D gene ambiguous. The CDR3 loop spans 15 amino acids. The V and J ends lost 1 base and 7 bases respectively, with 16 bases between them. Here the CDR3 DNA reads TGTGCCAGCAGTTTAGAGTTACCGGGCTCCCTTGGCTACACCTTC. Encoded protein: CASSLELPGSLGYTF.